Listed below are T cell receptor beta chains from one sample, sequenced in a study of T cell responses to AZD1222 COVID-19 vaccine. Sequenced by immunoSEQ multiplex PCR; TCRdb stores in-frame clones only, minus some. The sample has more than 110,000 clones; roughly 90% are singletons. Sequencing was performed on peripheral blood, taken on day 0 of AZD1222 vaccination. The receptors here all came from an adult in good health. CDR3s include the opening cysteine and the closing phenylalanine or tryptophan. Fields, in order: V gene, D gene, J gene, CDR3 protein. D genes are given only for firm matches.

TRBV9	-	TRBJ1-1	CASSREARDTEAFF
TRBV2	-	TRBJ1-2	CASNTGFYGYTF
TRBV14	-	TRBJ1-1	CASSQDWGYTEAFF
TRBV4-3	-	TRBJ1-2	CARSRGNYGYTF
TRBV4-3	-	TRBJ2-3	CASSQERGNGDTQYF
TRBV3-1/TRBV3-2	-	TRBJ2-5	CASSYIEEETQYF
TRBV7-9	-	TRBJ1-5	CASSQTGNQPQHF
TRBV28	TRBD1	TRBJ1-5	CASSLRTGYQPQHF
TRBV28	-	TRBJ1-5	CASENGADQPQHF
TRBV2	TRBD1	TRBJ2-5	CASSSPGQGKETQYF
TRBV11-2	-	TRBJ1-3	CASSSTMKWAGNTIYF
TRBV7-3	TRBD1	TRBJ1-1	CASSRDSNTEAFF
TRBV2	-	TRBJ1-2	CASSGSGALYGYTF
TRBV2	-	TRBJ2-5	CASSRLYQETQYF
TRBV9	-	TRBJ1-1	CASSVQDGQDIAFF
TRBV7-3	TRBD1	TRBJ2-1	CASSSKTGVEGNEQFF
TRBV20-1	-	TRBJ1-4	CSASNEKLFF
TRBV7-3	-	TRBJ1-1	CASSLEVGEAFF
TRBV29-1	-	TRBJ2-7	CSVGNSYEQYF
TRBV10-3	-	TRBJ1-6	CAISESLGGTSPLHF
TRBV5-4	-	TRBJ1-1	CASSPGREGTEAFF
TRBV15	-	TRBJ1-5	CATSRDGQPQHF
TRBV28	-	TRBJ1-2	CASSFFRTAYGYTF
TRBV18	-	TRBJ2-5	CASSPPSQPLETQYF
TRBV29-1	-	TRBJ2-3	CSVEDTDTQYF
TRBV27	TRBD2	TRBJ2-1	CASSIGTSGGNEQFF
TRBV7-9	-	TRBJ1-5	CASSRQGNQPQHF
TRBV6-5	-	TRBJ1-6	CASRPDGSNSPLHF
TRBV7-9	TRBD1	TRBJ1-2	CASSWAGGYGYTF
TRBV5-4	-	TRBJ2-6	CASSPTRVGANVLTF
TRBV5-8	-	TRBJ1-2	CASSWEGARGYTF
TRBV6-5	-	TRBJ1-1	CASRSLGNTEAFF
TRBV18	TRBD2	TRBJ2-1	CASSSTSGPYNEQFF
TRBV29-1	-	TRBJ2-1	CSVEDQDSEYNEQFF
TRBV28	-	TRBJ1-2	CASSRPGPGSGYTF
TRBV3-1/TRBV3-2	-	TRBJ1-2	CARSQLYGYTF
TRBV7-2	-	TRBJ1-4	CASSLGWAGEKLFF
TRBV10-3	-	TRBJ2-2	CAISDPTRGTTGELFF
TRBV12-5	TRBD1	TRBJ2-1	CASDAAGGYNEQFF